These T cell receptor beta chains were read from a single sample in a study of Ad26.COV2.S vaccination and SARS-CoV-2 variants. Some clones are missing from TCRdb's copy, which holds only in-frame ones; the method was immunoSEQ multiplex PCR. The sample includes more than 350,000 clones, around 90% of them seen just once. The sample in question was peripheral blood, obtained in a trial of Ad26.COV2.S vaccine versus placebo. The receptors originated from a person aged 18-65 years who received the Ad26.COV2.S COVID-19 vaccine or a placebo. Each CDR3 is given with its conserved first and last residue. The D gene is left open where the match is weak. Part of the rows lack a size; the others show once, few, many or a class for expanded clones.

once	TRBV19	-	TRBJ2-2	TGTGCCAGTAGTATAACGGGGCCGGACGGGGAGCTGTTTTTT	CASSITGPDGELFF
-	TRBV5-6	-	TRBJ1-2	TGTGCCAGCAGCTTTAGGGCGGTTGGGTTATATGGCTACACCTTC	CASSFRAVGLYGYTF
once	TRBV19	TRBD2	TRBJ2-5	TGTGCCAGTAGTATAGGGGGCGGGAGTTTGGAGACCCAGTACTTC	CASSIGGGSLETQYF
-	TRBV18	-	TRBJ2-2	TGTGCCAGCTCACCGAACACCGGGGAGCTGTTTTTT	CASSPNTGELFF
-	TRBV7-2	-	TRBJ1-2	TGTGCCAGCAGCTTAGCTCTTTCCCCATTCCCCTACACCTTC	CASSLALSPFPYTF
-	TRBV5-4	TRBD1	TRBJ2-3	TGTGCCAGCAGCCCAGGACAGGACACAGATACGCAGTATTTT	CASSPGQDTDTQYF
-	TRBV10-2	TRBD1	TRBJ1-1	TGCGCCAGCAGCGAACTGGGACAGGGAAATCCTGAAGCTTTCTTT	CASSELGQGNPEAFF
-	TRBV28	-	TRBJ1-4	TGTGCCAGCAGTTTACAGGGGCTTAGTGAAAAACTGTTTTTT	CASSLQGLSEKLFF
-	TRBV2	-	TRBJ2-1	TGTGCCAGCAGTGACAATCCGAGGACCCGAAGGGTTTACAATGAGCAGTTCTTC	CASSDNPRTRRVYNEQFF
-	TRBV4-1	-	TRBJ2-1	TGCGCCAGCAGCCAAGGCTTAACTAGCAGTTCGGAGCAGTTCTTC	CASSQGLTSSSEQFF
-	TRBV5-6	-	TRBJ1-5	TGTGCCAGCAGCTCTACACGGATCAATCAGCCCCAGCATTTT	CASSSTRINQPQHF
-	TRBV20-1	TRBD2	TRBJ2-7	TGCAGTGCTAGTACGGTGGGACTAGCGGGATTGGGGGAGCAGTACTTC	CSASTVGLAGLGEQYF
-	TRBV4-1	TRBD2	TRBJ2-3	TGCGCCAGCAGCTACCAAGCGGGAGGCTCGACAGATACGCAGTATTTT	CASSYQAGGSTDTQYF
-	TRBV30	TRBD2	TRBJ2-7	TGTGCCTGGAGTGTAGGGACTAGCGTTTCCTACGAGCAGTACTTC	CAWSVGTSVSYEQYF
-	TRBV6-6	-	TRBJ1-3	TGTGCCAGCAGTCCCGGGGGCTCTGGAAACACCATATATTTT	CASSPGGSGNTIYF
-	TRBV27	-	TRBJ2-1	TGTGCCAGCAGTTTCGCGGGGTCGGATGAGCAGTTCTTC	CASSFAGSDEQFF
-	TRBV7-2	TRBD1	TRBJ2-7	TGTGCCAGCAGCTCGCTGGGACAGAGCTACGAGCAGTACTTC	CASSSLGQSYEQYF
-	TRBV7-9	-	TRBJ1-2	TGTGCCAGCAGCTTAGCGTCTGGGGGCTTTGGCTACACCTTC	CASSLASGGFGYTF
-	TRBV14	-	TRBJ1-2	TGTGCCAGCAGCCAACGGGGGCTCTATGGCTACACCTTC	CASSQRGLYGYTF
-	TRBV4-1	TRBD1	TRBJ1-2	TGCGCCAGCAGCCACTTGGGACAGTCCTATGGCTACACCTTC	CASSHLGQSYGYTF